A selection of T cell receptor beta chains follows, all from one sample in a study of T-cell reconstitution after alpha-beta-depleted transplantation in children. TCRdb itself ran the PCR reads through MiXCR, one entry per CDR3 protein. The repertoire holds about 240,000 distinct CDR3 sequences, roughly a quarter seen once, with about 2.8% in the top ten. Material: PBMCs, obtained before TCRalphabeta/CD19-depleted stem cell transplant. Receptors originate from a girl aged 2-10 years with Fanconi anemia, due to receive a stem cell transplant. CDR3s include the opening cysteine and the closing phenylalanine or tryptophan. Each record gives: clone size, V gene, CDR3 protein. Clone size, where shown, is once, few, many, or a class for clones that have expanded.

clone_size: -
v_call: TRBV29-1
cdr3_aa: CSVELLAFPYNEQFF

clone_size: many
v_call: TRBV20-1
cdr3_aa: CSAHAAGEGADTQYF

clone_size: many
v_call: TRBV29-1
cdr3_aa: CSVEDLDRSQHF

clone_size: -
v_call: TRBV29-1
cdr3_aa: CSVVGLAESSYEQYF

clone_size: -
v_call: TRBV4-1
cdr3_aa: CASSQDLVEDYPTDTQYF

clone_size: few
v_call: TRBV20-1
cdr3_aa: CSAFGTGNQPQHF

clone_size: few
v_call: TRBV5-1
cdr3_aa: CASSLRQGGRNTEAFF

clone_size: few
v_call: TRBV7-7
cdr3_aa: CASSLEWTSGRVANEQFF

clone_size: few
v_call: TRBV7-2
cdr3_aa: CASSLDPVAGDHEQFF

clone_size: many
v_call: TRBV21-1
cdr3_aa: CASSKLAGTGCGEQYF

clone_size: -
v_call: TRBV5-6
cdr3_aa: CASSVWDRENEQYF

clone_size: -
v_call: TRBV7-9
cdr3_aa: CASSLEARITGNTIYF

clone_size: -
v_call: TRBV7-8
cdr3_aa: CASSLRRESAYEQYF

clone_size: -
v_call: TRBV29-1
cdr3_aa: CSVGSGPYDTDTQYF

clone_size: few
v_call: TRBV29-1
cdr3_aa: CSVERRFAGELFF

clone_size: many
v_call: TRBV4-2
cdr3_aa: CASSPDRNSPYEQYF

clone_size: many
v_call: TRBV6-6
cdr3_aa: CASSPPGSSSYNEQFF

clone_size: few
v_call: TRBV28
cdr3_aa: CASSLAPGTAGELFF

clone_size: few
v_call: TRBV12-3/TRBV12-4
cdr3_aa: CASSSRGFYNEQFF

clone_size: -
v_call: TRBV7-9
cdr3_aa: CASSRDTDTDTQYF

clone_size: many
v_call: TRBV9
cdr3_aa: CASSGNRVYLLDEQFF

clone_size: -
v_call: TRBV20-1
cdr3_aa: CSASGVMGNYGYTF

clone_size: many
v_call: TRBV20-1
cdr3_aa: CSARGLRGQSRQETQYF

clone_size: -
v_call: TRBV29-1
cdr3_aa: CSGEAETQYF

clone_size: -
v_call: TRBV2
cdr3_aa: CASSPLSTGQYSNQPQHF